Below are 14 T cell receptor beta chains sequenced from a single sample in a study of cytomegalovirus exposure and HLA in healthy donors. The PCR contained 60 Vbeta and 13 Jbeta primers. Assay: immunoSEQ multiplex PCR; the TCRdb copy retains only in-frame clones and omits some. This table holds 95,000 or so clones, approximately 77% found once. The sample was PBMCs. These TCRs come from a woman in her 40s in good health and CMV-seronegative.

CDR3: CASSQEGHGTGLYNEQFF. The DNA for the CDR3 is TGCGCCAGCAGCCAAGAAGGTCACGGGACAGGGCTCTACAATGAGCAGTTCTTC. The chain links TRBV4-3 to TRBJ2-1, with TRBD1 matching 9 bases. CDR1 is LGHNA and CDR2 is YSLEER in the germline V gene. V was clipped by 0 bases and J by 3 bases; unmatched bases: 9. The length of the CDR3 is 18 residues.

The chain has TRBV18 and TRBJ2-7; D perhaps matches TRBD2 (6 bases). The CDR3 sequence is 16 residues long. Trimming removed 1 base at V and 4 bases at J, with 17 bases between. Germline assignment: CDR1 KGHSH and CDR2 LQKENI. CDR3 region: CASSPQNGGTAYEQYF. Written as DNA, the CDR3 is TGTGCCAGCTCACCACAGAATGGGGGGACTGCGTACGAGCAGTACTTC.

This chain connects TRBV5-1 to TRBJ1-4; D is possibly TRBD1 (6 bases). The CDR3 has 16 amino acids. Germline CDR1 reads SGHRS; CDR2 reads YFSETQ. V was clipped by 4 bases and J by 1 base, with 14 bases between them. The CDR3 nucleotides are TGCGCCAGCAGCCCCGGGACATTGGGAACTAATGAAAAACTGTTTTTT. Its translation: CASSPGTLGTNEKLFF.

The chain joins TRBV2 to TRBJ1-5; D unresolved. Germline V gives CDR1 SNHLY, CDR2 FYNNEI. The CDR3 is made up of 16 amino acids. Trimming removed 2 bases from V and 0 bases from J, with 11 bases in between. The CDR3 sequence: CASSESSAYSNQPQHF. The CDR3 DNA is TGTGCCAGCAGTGAATCGTCCGCGTATAGCAATCAGCCCCAGCATTTT.

This clone has a single count. The rearrangement joins TRBV2 to TRBJ1-1; D is perhaps TRBD1 (5 bases). The V end lost 5 bases, the J end lost 7 bases, and 11 bases lay between the germline ends. CDR3 length equals 12 residues. The germline V gene encodes CDR1 SNHLY and CDR2 FYNNEI. CDR3 in DNA: TGTGCCAGCAGTTCGGGGGAGAATGAAGCTTTCTTT. Protein sequence: CASSSGENEAFF.

This chain uses TRBV7-3 with TRBJ2-1; 8 bases align to TRBD1. This CDR3 contains 13 residues. V shed 4 bases and J 10 bases; nucleotides not matched to a gene: 6. Germline V gives CDR1 SGHTA, CDR2 FQGTGA. The CDR3 spells CASSWTGLGEQFF. The CDR3 region has the DNA TGTGCCAGCAGCTGGACAGGGCTTGGAGAGCAGTTCTTC.

The CDR3 DNA sequence: TGTGCCTGGACCCAGACAGGGAATGGCTACACCTTC. The encoded protein is CAWTQTGNGYTF. The J gene is TRBJ1-2, the V gene TRBV30; 7 nucleotides match TRBD1. This CDR3 spans 12 amino acids. Looked up from germline, CDR1 is GTSNPN and CDR2 is SVGIG (reference sequence). Trimming cost V 4 bases and J 6 bases; bases outside gene matches: 5.

The CDR3 here is CASSTQGTTYGYTF. CDR3 bases: TGCGCCAGCAGCACCCAGGGGACAACCTATGGCTACACCTTC. This rearrangement joins TRBV5-1 to TRBJ1-2; tentative D call: TRBD1 (6 bases). The CDR3 contains 14 residues. Germline lookup yields CDR1 SGHRS and CDR2 YFSETQ. Trimming removed 4 bases at V and 4 bases at J, with 14 bases between. Drawing the rest from reference TRBV5-1 and TRBJ1-2, the complete variable domain is KAGVTQTPRYLIKTRGQQVTLSCSPISGHRSVSWYQQTPGQGLQFLFEYFSETQRNKGNFPGRFSGRQFSNSRSEMNVSTLELGDSALYLCASSTQGTTYGYTFGSGTRLTVV.

This chain uses TRBV11-2 with TRBJ1-5; 7 bases align to TRBD1. This CDR3 is built from 16 residues. V shed 5 bases and J 7 bases; nucleotides not matched to a gene: 14. Germline CDR1 reads SGHAT; CDR2 reads FQNNGV. CDR3 region: CASSPWTGRFGQPQHF. CDR3 sequence (DNA): TGTGCCAGCAGCCCCTGGACAGGACGCTTCGGGCAGCCCCAGCATTTT.

This chain joins TRBV5-1 and TRBJ1-6, with D uncertain. CDR3 length: 14 amino acids. Trimming stripped 0 bases from V and 9 bases from J, with 10 bases between. Germline values: CDR1 SGHRS, CDR2 YFSETQ. For the CDR3, the DNA is TGCGCCAGCAGCTTGGACCCCATGAGTTCACCCCTCCACTTT. Translating gives CASSLDPMSSPLHF.

Worth noting for this clone: Additional DNA sequences in this sample encode the identical CDR3. V is TRBV7-9 and J is TRBJ1-1; weak D call: TRBD1 (5 bases). The V gene lost 3 bases and the J gene lost 2 bases, with 7 bases spanning the gap. Germline CDR1 reads SEHNR; CDR2 reads FQNEAQ (reference sequence). There are 13 residues in the CDR3. The CDR3 DNA follows: TGTGCCAGCAGCTTCCAGGGAAACACTGAAGCTTTCTTT. It translates to CASSFQGNTEAFF.

This rearrangement joins TRBV7-9 to TRBJ2-3, with 9 bases matching TRBD1. Losses at the gene ends were 2 bases for V and 4 bases for J; bases not matched to a gene: 10. In germline, CDR1 is SEHNR, CDR2 FQNEAQ (reference sequence). The CDR3 has 17 residues. The DNA of the CDR3 is TGTGCCAGCAGCTTACTCGGGTGGGACAGGGAAGCAGATACGCAGTATTTT. As protein: CASSLLGWDREADTQYF.

This chain uses TRBV4-1 with TRBJ2-2; 7 positions match TRBD1. The CDR3 is 13 residues long. Germline assignment: CDR1 MGHRA and CDR2 YSYEKL. V lost 4 bases, J lost 5 bases, and 1 base stayed unmatched. The chain's CDR3 is CASSPQGTGELFF. The CDR3, as DNA: TGCGCCAGCAGCCCACAGGGGACCGGGGAGCTGTTTTTT.

The rearrangement links TRBV7-2 to TRBJ2-5, with 13 bases fitting TRBD2. The J call may be mistaken, given a closer DNA end match to TRBJ2-7. This CDR3 spans 14 amino acids. Germline V gene lookup returns CDR1 SGHTA and CDR2 FQGNSA. CDR3 nucleotide sequence: TGTGCCAGCAGCCCAAGGACTAGCGGGGGCGAGCAGTACTTC. This sequence encodes CASSPRTSGGEQYF.